This T cell receptor beta chain is drawn from a study of shared clonotypes between healthy human individuals. Produced via immunoSEQ multiplex PCR; TCRdb's table is partial and in-frame only. The sample includes about 470,000 clones, 75% to 85% of them seen just once. This CDR3 has 14 residues. Germline V gene data show CDR1 as SGHNT and CDR2 as YYREEE (reference sequence). Trimming removed 0 bases from V and 5 bases from J, with 9 bases in between. Sequencing input: PBMCs. V is TRBV5-4 and J is TRBJ2-1; D is uncertain. The source of this sequence is a woman aged 40 to 55 in good health. Some clones in this sample may be carry-over from other donors' samples. In nucleotides, the CDR3 is TGTGCCAGCAGCTTGGTAGCAGCGCACAATGAGCAGTTCTTC. It codes for CASSLVAAHNEQFF.